This TCR beta chain was recovered during a study of CD8+ T cells in alopecia areata. Once RNA had been extracted, it was reverse transcribed into cDNA to act as the sequencing template. This table comes from immunoSEQ multiplex PCR, and its TCRdb copy is limited to in-frame clones, with some not included. The table includes roughly 180,000 clones, about 63% detected once. Notes on this clone: Its target is not known.

Study findings and constraints: Tissue-resident alphabeta T cells belonging to normal skin likewise get sequenced within scalp specimens.

This CDR3 contains 11 residues. The V and J ends lost 6 bases and 8 bases respectively, with 11 bases between them. Germline CDR1 SQVTM, CDR2 ANQGSEA. The specimen comprised CD4+ T cells sorted from blood, sampled at week 0. The rearrangement uses TRBV29-1 and TRBJ1-3; D unclear. The TCR originated in a human donor with alopecia areata. The CDR3 region is CSVRRADTIYF. The CDR3 nucleotides are TGCAGCGTGCGACGGGCCGACACCATATATTTT.